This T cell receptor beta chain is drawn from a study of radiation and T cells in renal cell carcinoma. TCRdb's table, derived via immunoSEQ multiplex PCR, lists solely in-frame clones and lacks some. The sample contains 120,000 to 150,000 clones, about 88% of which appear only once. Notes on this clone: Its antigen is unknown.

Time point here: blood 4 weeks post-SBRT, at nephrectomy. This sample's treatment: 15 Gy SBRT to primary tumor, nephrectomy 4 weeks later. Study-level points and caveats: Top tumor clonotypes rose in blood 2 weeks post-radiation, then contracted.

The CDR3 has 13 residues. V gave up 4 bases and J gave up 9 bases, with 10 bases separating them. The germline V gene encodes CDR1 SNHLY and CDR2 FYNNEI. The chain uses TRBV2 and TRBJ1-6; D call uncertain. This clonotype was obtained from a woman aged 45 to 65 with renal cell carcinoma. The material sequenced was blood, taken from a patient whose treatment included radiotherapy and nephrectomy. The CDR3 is CASSALEGSPLHF. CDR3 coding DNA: TGTGCCAGCAGTGCCCTGGAGGGTTCACCCCTCCACTTT.